The T cell receptor beta chain described here comes from a study of CD8+CD57+ T cells in acquired aplastic anemia. Study context: Roughly 3.1 ug was the average amount of DNA from sorted CD4+ and CD8+ cells.

Whole-study results and caveats: Any difference that existed in CD8+ Simpson's diversity between patients and controls was not significant. Patients and controls had in common 25 to 35 CD8+ CDR3 sequences.

Germline V gene lookup returns CDR1 DFQATT and CDR2 SNEGSKA (reference sequence). The CDR3 has 15 amino acids. The V end was cut by 3 bases, the J end by 2 bases, with 17 bases between. For CDR3 and TCR beta VDJ profiling, genomic DNA was the template used. MiXCR was run by TCRdb on the reads, yielding one entry per CDR3 protein. The sample carries hundreds of thousands of distinct CDR3 sequences, just under 70% recorded once. This clonotype was detected many times. Its matching antigen is unknown. This TCR came from a human donor in good health, serving as a control. Sequenced sample: sorted CD4+, CD8+, or CD8+CD57+ T cells (not recorded which) from PBMCs. The V call is TRBV20-1, the J call TRBJ2-7; D is unclear. CDR3 protein: CSASSVAGSPYEQYF. The CDR3 bases are TGCAGTGCTAGTTCCGTCGCCGGTTCCCCCTACGAGCAGTACTTC.